This T cell receptor beta chain was recorded in a study of siplizumab effects on memory and regulatory T cells. Data came from immunoSEQ multiplex PCR; TCRdb stores just in-frame clones and leaves some out. The table lists 70,000 to 95,000 clones, around 97% of them singletons. CDR3 length: 16 residues. Germline V gene lookup returns CDR1 SGHAT and CDR2 FQNNGV. Unmatched junction bases numbered 14, after V lost 5 bases and J lost 5 bases. The V call is TRBV11-2, the J call TRBJ2-5, with 7 bases identical to TRBD2. The TCR sequence derives from a human donor in good health. The sequenced sample was naive CD4+ T cells sorted from blood. The CDR3 reads CASSTSGERGWETQYF. CDR3 DNA: TGTGCCAGCAGCACCTCTGGCGAGCGGGGATGGGAGACCCAGTACTTC.